Below are 28 T cell receptor beta chains sequenced from a single sample in a study of cytomegalovirus exposure and HLA in healthy donors. Both 60 Vbeta primers and 13 Jbeta primers went into the PCR. Only in-frame clones appear in the TCRdb table, and some are missing; sequencing was by immunoSEQ multiplex PCR. The table shows about 110,000 clones, with 13% to 15% occurring only once. Source material: PBMCs. The source of these receptors is a female donor in good health and CMV-seronegative.

The rearrangement joins TRBV5-1 to TRBJ2-7, with 9 nucleotides matching TRBD2. The V segment lost 0 bases and the J segment 4 bases; nucleotides outside the gene matches: 5. The CDR3 is made up of 15 amino acids. CDR1 and CDR2 (germline): SGHRS, YFSETQ. In DNA form, the CDR3 reads TGCGCCAGCAGCTTGGATCGCGGGAGGGCTTACGAGCAGTACTTC. It translates to CASSLDRGRAYEQYF.

This chain connects TRBV5-6 to TRBJ1-4, with TRBD1 as a possible D gene (5 bases). The length of the CDR3 is 15 residues. CDR1 is SGHDT, CDR2 YYEEEE, per germline. V lost 5 bases and J lost 7, with 18 bases in between. CDR3 DNA sequence: TGTGCCAGCAGTGCACATCTAAGGGGCACTGAAAAACTGTTTTTT. Its protein product is CASSAHLRGTEKLFF. The full variable domain, its missing parts supplied by reference TRBV5-6 and TRBJ1-4, is DAGVTQSPTHLIKTRGQQVTLRCSPKSGHDTVSWYQQALGQGPQFIFQYYEEEERQRGNFPDRFSGHQFPNYSSELNVNALLLGDSALYLCASSAHLRGTEKLFFGSGTQLSVL.

The J gene is TRBJ2-5, the V gene TRBV9; D ambiguous. The CDR3 covers 13 residues. Trimming took 4 bases from V and 5 from J, leaving 12 bases between them. Germline CDR1 is SGDLS and CDR2 is YYNGEE. The CDR3 coding sequence is TGTGCCAGCAGCCTCCGCCCTGCGGAGACCCAGTACTTC. This translates into CASSLRPAETQYF.

V is TRBV13 and J is TRBJ2-4, with D possibly being TRBD1 (8 bases). Germline CDR1 and CDR2: PRHDT and FYEKMQ (reference sequence). V was clipped by 5 bases and J by 5 bases, with 19 bases between them. The CDR3 loop spans 16 amino acids. The CDR3 DNA follows: TGTGCCAGCAGCGAAACAGGGGGGGCCGAGGAAAACATTCAGTACTTC. Its translation: CASSETGGAEENIQYF.

The chain uses TRBV5-1 and TRBJ2-3; 14 bases match TRBD2. Germline V gene lookup returns CDR1 SGHRS and CDR2 YFSETQ. The CDR3 is 19 residues long. The V gene end was trimmed by 1 base and the J gene end by 1 base; junction bases not matched to a gene: 8. CDR3 protein: CASSLPGLAGGGGTDTQYF. The DNA for the CDR3 is TGCGCCAGCAGCTTGCCCGGACTAGCGGGGGGTGGCGGCACAGATACGCAGTATTTT.

This clone showed up just a few times. The chain carries TRBV4-1 and TRBJ2-7; 9 bases agree with TRBD1. The germline V gene encodes CDR1 MGHRA and CDR2 YSYEKL. The junction had 6 bases not matched to a gene; V was cut back by 2 bases and J by 1 base. The CDR3 covers 16 residues. The chain's CDR3 is CASSQFGTGFSYEQYF. CDR3 nucleotides: TGCGCCAGCAGCCAATTCGGGACAGGGTTTTCCTACGAGCAGTACTTC.

V and J are TRBV5-1 and TRBJ2-7; D not resolved. Looked up from germline, CDR1 is SGHRS and CDR2 is YFSETQ. This CDR3 region has 13 residues. V was shortened by 5 bases and J by 3 bases, with 12 bases between the two germline ends. The CDR3 here is CASRLHEDYEQYF. In DNA form, the CDR3 reads TGCGCCAGCAGACTACACGAAGACTACGAGCAGTACTTC.

The sample holds a few counts of this clone. This chain connects TRBV19 to TRBJ2-7; 7 bases fit TRBD1. V lost 3 bases, J lost 6 bases, and 8 bases stayed unmatched. Germline assignment: CDR1 LNHDA and CDR2 SQIVND (reference sequence). This CDR3 comprises 14 residues. CDR3 coding DNA: TGTGCCAGTAGTATGGGGACAGTATTTGGCGAGCAGTACTTC. Protein: CASSMGTVFGEQYF.

The chain employs TRBV20-1 and TRBJ2-3; unclear D gene. CDR1 and CDR2 (germline): DFQATT, SNEGSKA (reference sequence). This CDR3 spans 11 amino acids. The V gene lost 2 bases and the J gene lost 14 bases, with 14 bases spanning the gap. The CDR3 spells CSARWAMMLYF. CDR3 in DNA: TGCAGTGCTAGATGGGCTATGATGCTGTATTTT.

In this sample, this clone turned up a few times. V and J are TRBV29-1 and TRBJ1-5; maybe TRBD1 (5 bases). Trimming removed 3 bases at V and 6 bases at J, with 12 bases between. The CDR3 length is 13 residues. CDR1 is SQVTM, CDR2 ANQGSEA, per germline. The CDR3, as DNA: TGCAGCGTTGATTCGGGGGAGGGTCAGCCCCAGCATTTT. Its translation is CSVDSGEGQPQHF.

This clone was counted a few times. J is TRBJ2-1 and V is TRBV4-3; 9 bases line up with TRBD2. With 0 bases clipped from V and 9 bases from J, the junction kept 15 bases outside the gene matches. Germline CDR1 is LGHNA and CDR2 is YSLEER. CDR3 length: 18 amino acids. CDR3 nucleotides: TGCGCCAGCAGCCAAGACAAATATGTAGCGGGGGTAATCACTGAGCAGTTCTTC. Protein sequence: CASSQDKYVAGVITEQFF.

This chain connects TRBV29-1 to TRBJ1-2, with D tentatively TRBD1 (5 bases). The CDR3 totals 17 residues. V was pared by 0 bases and J by 4 bases, with 21 bases between. Germline V CDR1 and CDR2: SQVTM, ANQGSEA. CDR3 nucleotides: TGCAGCGTTGAAGACCTCTTCCTTACAACAGGACCCTATGGCTACACCTTC. This gives the protein CSVEDLFLTTGPYGYTF.

The V and J genes are TRBV11-2 and TRBJ2-3; D perhaps matches TRBD1 (6 bases). The CDR3 runs to 13 residues. Germline loops: CDR1 SGHAT, CDR2 FQNNGV. Between the trimmed V and J ends, which lost 10 bases and 0 bases, there was a span of 11 bases. CDR3 nucleotide sequence: TGTGCCACCCAAGGACAGAGCACAGATACGCAGTATTTT. This codes for CATQGQSTDTQYF.

CDR3 in DNA: TGTGCCAGCAGCGACGGACTAGCGGCTTACAATGAGCAGTTCTTC. Amino acids: CASSDGLAAYNEQFF. The V and J genes are TRBV2 and TRBJ2-1, with 10 bases matching TRBD2. Germline trimming cut 6 bases from V and 4 bases from J; bases unmatched to any gene: 6. This CDR3 spans 15 amino acids. The germline V gene has CDR1 SNHLY and CDR2 FYNNEI.

The chain links TRBV7-9 to TRBJ1-2, with D maybe TRBD1 (5 bases). The V gene lost 4 bases and the J gene lost 4 bases, with 10 bases spanning the gap. This CDR3 spans 13 amino acids. Germline V gives CDR1 SEHNR, CDR2 FQNEAQ (reference sequence). CDR3 protein: CASSSRDFYGYTF. CDR3 nucleotide sequence: TGTGCCAGCAGCTCGAGGGACTTCTATGGCTACACCTTC.

This clone was recorded a few times. The chain carries TRBV29-1 and TRBJ2-5; D call uncertain. V was shortened by 4 bases and J by 5 bases, with 8 bases between the two germline ends. CDR3 length equals 11 residues. Germline values: CDR1 SQVTM, CDR2 ANQGSEA. The CDR3 spells CSVGFRETQYF. The CDR3 bases are TGCAGCGTTGGTTTTCGTGAGACCCAGTACTTC.

The chain couples TRBV4-1 to TRBJ2-2, with D hard to call. In germline, CDR1 is MGHRA, CDR2 YSYEKL. The CDR3 is made up of 15 amino acids. Trimming took 0 bases from V and 6 from J, leaving 11 bases between them. CDR3 sequence reads: CASSQEMFVAGELFF. In nucleotides, the CDR3 is TGCGCCAGCAGCCAAGAAATGTTCGTCGCCGGGGAGCTGTTTTTT.

DNA of the CDR3: TGTGCCAGCAGCTTACTCGGGGCAGATACGCAGTATTTT. This gives the protein CASSLLGADTQYF. The chain couples TRBV7-2 to TRBJ2-3, with D possibly TRBD2 on 5 matching bases. Germline V lookup: CDR1 SGHTA, CDR2 FQGNSA. The length of the CDR3 is 13 residues. Trimming removed 2 bases from V and 4 bases from J, with 7 bases in between.

This rearrangement joins TRBV19 to TRBJ2-2, with 9 bases that match TRBD2. V shed 3 bases and J 5 bases; nucleotides not matched to a gene: 1. The germline V gene has CDR1 LNHDA and CDR2 SQIVND (reference sequence). The CDR3 loop spans 14 amino acids. The CDR3 bases are TGTGCCAGTAGTATTAGCGGGGGAACCGGGGAGCTGTTTTTT. It yields the protein CASSISGGTGELFF.

The rearrangement uses TRBV4-3 and TRBJ1-2; D is undetermined. The CDR3 runs 14 residues. Germline CDR1 reads LGHNA; CDR2 reads YSLEER. V was pared by 1 base and J by 4 bases, with 10 bases between. The CDR3 sequence is CASSQGVASYGYTF. The CDR3 DNA sequence: TGCGCCAGCAGCCAAGGAGTGGCTAGCTATGGCTACACCTTC.

In nucleotides, the CDR3 is TGTGCCATCAGTGATCCTGCAGGGGCTGCGGGCTACGAGCAGTACTTC. Amino acid sequence: CAISDPAGAAGYEQYF. The rearrangement joins TRBV10-3 to TRBJ2-7, with a weak D call TRBD1 (6 bases). The V end was cut by 3 bases, the J end by 3 bases, with 18 bases between. The CDR3 spans 16 residues. Germline values: CDR1 ENHRY, CDR2 SYGVKD.

The V gene is TRBV19, the J gene TRBJ1-5; TRBD1 agrees at 8 bases. With 3 bases clipped from V and 2 bases from J, the junction kept 6 bases outside the gene matches. This CDR3 is built from 16 residues. Germline CDR1 LNHDA, CDR2 SQIVND (reference sequence). CDR3 sequence (DNA): TGTGCCAGTAGTATTACCAGGGGGCAGGGCAATCAGCCCCAGCATTTT. Translation: CASSITRGQGNQPQHF.

This clone was seen a handful of times. The V call is TRBV27, the J call TRBJ1-5; tentatively, D is TRBD1 (5 bases). Between the trimmed V and J ends, which lost 8 bases and 7 bases, there was a span of 15 bases. Looked up from germline, CDR1 is MNHEY and CDR2 is SMNVEV (reference sequence). The CDR3 length is 13 residues. CDR3 coding DNA: TGTGCCAGCCCTCCCGGGGGGATCCAGCCCCAGCATTTT. It codes for CASPPGGIQPQHF.

The CDR3 here is CASSHHYPGTGYQPQHF. CDR3 nucleotides: TGCGCCAGCAGTCACCACTATCCCGGGACAGGATATCAGCCCCAGCATTTT. V is TRBV5-1 and J is TRBJ1-5; TRBD1 matches 8 bases. Germline trimming cut 5 bases from V and 5 bases from J; bases unmatched to any gene: 15. This CDR3 is built from 17 residues. Germline V lookup: CDR1 SGHRS, CDR2 YFSETQ. Full variable domain (remainder filled in from reference TRBV5-1 and TRBJ1-5): KAGVTQTPRYLIKTRGQQVTLSCSPISGHRSVSWYQQTPGQGLQFLFEYFSETQRNKGNFPGRFSGRQFSNSRSEMNVSTLELGDSALYLCASSHHYPGTGYQPQHFGDGTRLSIL.

This clone was detected a few times. The rearrangement uses TRBV4-3 and TRBJ2-7, with 9 bases matching TRBD2. Trimming took 2 bases from V and 3 from J; bases not matched to a gene: 14. The CDR3 has 18 residues. The V gene's germline CDR1 is LGHNA and CDR2 YSLEER. The CDR3 reads CASSQRSSGGFRVYEQYF. The CDR3 nucleotides are TGCGCCAGCAGCCAACGGAGTAGCGGGGGCTTTAGAGTCTACGAGCAGTACTTC.

The chain has TRBV7-2 and TRBJ2-3, with D possibly matching TRBD2 (5 bases). The germline V gene encodes CDR1 SGHTA and CDR2 FQGNSA. Trimming removed 1 base at V and 0 bases at J, with 14 bases between. The CDR3 sequence is 17 residues long. The CDR3 sequence: CASSLVPRGYSTDTQYF. In DNA, the CDR3 is TGTGCCAGCAGCTTAGTCCCCCGCGGGTACAGCACAGATACGCAGTATTTT.

In its sample, this clone was seen a few times. The rearrangement uses TRBV27 and TRBJ1-1; 9 bases fit TRBD1. This CDR3 contains 15 residues. The V gene end was trimmed by 2 bases and the J gene end by 4 bases; junction bases not matched to a gene: 5. Germline lookup yields CDR1 MNHEY and CDR2 SMNVEV (reference sequence). The CDR3 DNA reads as TGTGCCAGCAGTTTAAGGCCGGGACAGGGCACTGAAGCTTTCTTT. Translation: CASSLRPGQGTEAFF.

CDR3 in amino acids: CASSLYWASSETQYF. CDR3 nucleotides: TGTGCCAGCAGTTTATATTGGGCTAGCTCGGAGACCCAGTACTTC. This chain joins TRBV28 and TRBJ2-5; D possibly corresponds to TRBD2 (5 bases). V dropped 1 base and J dropped 5 bases, with 14 bases sitting between them. Germline CDR1 MDHEN, CDR2 SYDVKM. This CDR3 contains 15 residues.